This T cell receptor (beta chain) was observed in a study of OX40 agonist ivuxolimab in advanced cancers. Clones were read by immunoSEQ multiplex PCR, and TCRdb kept only the in-frame ones, dropping some. The sample has tens of thousands of clones, 87% seen once. This specimen consisted of CD4+ or CD8+ T cells sorted from blood, obtained in a trial of the OX40 agonist ivuxolimab. The sequence derives from an adult with an advanced solid tumor such as melanoma, head and neck, liver or kidney cancer.

CDR3 nucleotides: TGTGCCAGCAGCTTTCATGCGGGGCAGTTCTTC. It encodes CASSFHAGQFF. V usage is TRBV5-8 and J usage is TRBJ2-1; the D gene is possibly TRBD2 (5 bases). The CDR3 runs to 11 residues. Per the germline V gene, CDR1 is SGHTS and CDR2 is YDEGEE. Trimming removed 2 bases at V and 12 bases at J, with 9 bases between.